A selection of T cell receptor beta chains follows, all from one sample in a study of blood T cell repertoires in COVID-19. Profiling relied on immunoSEQ multiplex PCR, and the TCRdb table lists in-frame clones only, not all of them. This table holds 180,000 or so clones, approximately 85% found once. Sample: peripheral blood. The origin of the receptors is a man between 40 and 49 years old who had recovered from COVID-19. Each CDR3 is given with its conserved first and last residue.

TRBJ1-1,TRBV5-4,CASSTTENTEAFF
TRBJ2-5,TRBV28,CASNQQRGQETQYF
TRBJ2-3,TRBV7-2,CASSLRGGWTDTQYF
TRBJ2-3,TRBV12-5,CASALGGPTDTQYF
TRBJ2-1,TRBV19,CASSMSSGGGYNEQFF
TRBJ1-5,TRBV19,CASKDRVQPQHF
TRBJ2-2,TRBV19,CASSIRTLRTSGRVKNTGELFF
TRBJ2-2,TRBV29-1,CSVEDRGNTGELFF
TRBJ2-7,TRBV30,CAWKAGTGSPEQYF
TRBJ2-1,TRBV6-5,CASKLAGGNEQFF
TRBJ2-7,TRBV7-8,CASRAKRTGGAYEQYF
TRBJ2-5,TRBV7-7,CASSLVAGGSWETQYF
TRBJ1-1,TRBV19,CASSLTGGGTEAFF
TRBJ2-4,TRBV11-2,CASSFSGIQYF
TRBJ1-6,TRBV15,CATSARQGRSSPLHF
TRBJ1-5,TRBV14,CASSPRAGEPQHF